Listed here are 26 T cell receptor beta chains from one sample, sequenced in a study of long-term antiretroviral therapy in people with HIV. Survey-level resolution applied to immunoSEQ assay v3.0. Sequencing used immunoSEQ multiplex PCR; TCRdb keeps in-frame clones, though not all of them. The sample contains tens of thousands of clones, 65% to 80% of which appear only once. Sequencing used unsorted PBMCs, obtained 3.1 years after starting antiretroviral therapy. The receptors shown here come from a woman aged 45-65 years with HIV.

This chain connects TRBV6-5 to TRBJ2-5; 13 bases match TRBD2. This CDR3 comprises 14 residues. J gave up 5 bases and V 6 bases, and 3 bases lay outside the gene matches. Germline CDR1 and CDR2: MNHEY and SVGAGI. Here the CDR3 reads CASRGLAGYETQYF. CDR3 bases: TGTGCCAGCAGGGGACTAGCGGGGTATGAGACCCAGTACTTC.

The chain is built from TRBV27 and TRBJ1-5, with D hard to call. The V end was cut by 0 bases, the J end by 2 bases, with 8 bases between. Germline-derived CDR1 and CDR2 are MNHEY and SMNVEV (reference sequence). CDR3 length equals 15 residues. The CDR3 DNA is TGTGCCAGCAGTTTATCGAACGGAGGCAATCAGCCCCAGCATTTT. Its protein product is CASSLSNGGNQPQHF.

CDR3 DNA sequence: TGTGCCTGGAGTGAAGTAGAAGGAAGCTATGGCTACACCTTC. Its protein product is CAWSEVEGSYGYTF. This chain joins TRBV30 and TRBJ1-2; D is undetermined. CDR1 GTSNPN and CDR2 SVGIG come from the germline V gene (reference sequence). V lost 1 base and J 4 bases, leaving 13 bases between the germline ends. This CDR3 region has 14 residues.

The chain uses TRBV6-6 and TRBJ1-5; D gene uncertain. Trimming left V 5 bases short and J 0 bases short, with 11 bases between. There are 15 residues in the CDR3. Germline CDR1 reads MNHNY; CDR2 reads SVGAGI (reference sequence). The CDR3 region has the DNA TGTGCCAGCAGTCATCGCGACTATAGCAATCAGCCCCAGCATTTT. This gives the protein CASSHRDYSNQPQHF.

The chain recombines TRBV28 with TRBJ1-3; D gene ambiguous. Trimming cost V 2 bases and J 0 bases, with 8 bases left between them. Looked up from germline, CDR1 is MDHEN and CDR2 is SYDVKM. The CDR3 has 15 amino acids. CDR3 in DNA: TGTGCCAGCAGTTTACCAACTTACTCTGGAAACACCATATATTTT. Its translation: CASSLPTYSGNTIYF.

A few counts support this clone. CDR3 nucleotides: TGTGCCAGCAGTCTCGGGATCCTGATGTCCGGGGAGCTGTTTTTT. Translated, it gives CASSLGILMSGELFF. The chain is built from TRBV2 and TRBJ2-2, with D perhaps TRBD2 (5 bases). In germline, CDR1 is SNHLY, CDR2 FYNNEI. CDR3 size: 15 residues. Trimming removed 5 bases from V and 6 bases from J, with 16 bases in between.

The chain uses TRBV4-1 and TRBJ2-1; D remains unclear. The V and J ends lost 3 bases and 12 bases respectively, with 15 bases between them. Germline V gives CDR1 MGHRA, CDR2 YSYEKL. The CDR3 spans 13 residues. The CDR3, as DNA: TGCGCCAGCAGCCATCGCCCGCTAGATTGGCAGTTCTTC. Its translation is CASSHRPLDWQFF.

The chain links TRBV5-4 to TRBJ2-3, with D hard to call. V was pared by 3 bases and J by 3 bases, with 5 bases between. This CDR3 contains 12 residues. CDR1 and CDR2 from the germline V gene are SGHNT and YYREEE (reference sequence). The CDR3: CASSSSTDTQYF. The DNA for the CDR3 is TGTGCCAGCAGCTCAAGTACAGATACGCAGTATTTT. The full variable domain, rest sourced from reference TRBV5-4 and TRBJ2-3, is ETGVTQSPTHLIKTRGQQVTLRCSSQSGHNTVSWYQQALGQGPQFIFQYYREEENGRGNFPPRFSGLQFPNYSSELNVNALELDDSALYLCASSSSTDTQYFGPGTRLTVL.

The genes are TRBV4-1 and TRBJ1-5; D gene unclear. With 2 bases removed from V and 0 bases from J, the gap between germline ends came to 11 bases. Germline V CDR1 and CDR2: MGHRA, YSYEKL. The CDR3 is 16 amino acids. CDR3 sequence (DNA): TGCGCCAGCAGCCAACACCGAGTAAATAGCAATCAGCCCCAGCATTTT. The encoded protein is CASSQHRVNSNQPQHF.

J is TRBJ2-7 and V is TRBV11-2; the D gene is possibly TRBD2 (6 bases). This CDR3 has 12 amino acids. Germline-derived CDR1 and CDR2 are SGHAT and FQNNGV. The V and J ends lost 1 base and 12 bases respectively, with 13 bases between them. The CDR3, as DNA: TGTGCCAGCAGCTTAGGGGCCGGGACTGGGTACTTC. This codes for CASSLGAGTGYF.

The chain recombines TRBV6-5 with TRBJ2-7; D uncertain. The CDR3 spans 14 residues. V was cut by 7 bases and J by 0 bases, with 13 bases left in between. Germline CDR1 reads MNHEY; CDR2 reads SVGAGI. CDR3 nucleotide sequence: TGTGCCAGCAAGGCCGGCATCAGCTCCTACGAGCAGTACGTC. The encoded protein is CASKAGISSYEQYV.

The chain has TRBV4-1 and TRBJ2-2; D remains unclear. The V and J ends lost 0 bases and 13 bases respectively, with 9 bases between them. CDR3 size: 12 residues. From germline, CDR1 is MGHRA and CDR2 YSYEKL. CDR3 residues: CASSQDSAWLFF. In DNA, the CDR3 is TGCGCCAGCAGCCAAGATTCCGCTTGGCTGTTTTTT.

The chain uses TRBV7-8 and TRBJ1-2; 10 bases are a match to TRBD1. This CDR3 contains 15 residues. Germline CDR1 and CDR2: SGHVS and FQNEAQ. The V gene end was trimmed by 3 bases and the J gene end by 2 bases; junction bases not matched to a gene: 3. The CDR3 reads CASSLTGQGNYGYTF. The CDR3 DNA reads as TGTGCCAGCAGCTTGACGGGACAGGGGAACTATGGCTACACCTTC.

This clone occurred once. This chain links TRBV7-3 with TRBJ1-6; weak D call: TRBD1 (5 bases). The V gene's germline CDR1 is SGHTA and CDR2 FQGTGA. This CDR3 has 13 amino acids. The germline V and J ends were trimmed by 2 bases and 7 bases, with 6 bases remaining between them. Written as DNA, the CDR3 is TGTGCCAGCAGCTTAGGGGGGAATTCACCCCTCCACTTT. This gives the protein CASSLGGNSPLHF.

V is TRBV5-1 and J is TRBJ1-2, with D tentatively TRBD1 (6 bases). The germline gives CDR1 SGHRS, CDR2 YFSETQ. V dropped 1 base and J dropped 2 bases, with 9 bases sitting between them. CDR3 size: 14 residues. CDR3 region: CASSLQGQNYGYTF. The CDR3 DNA reads as TGCGCCAGCAGCTTGCAGGGACAAAACTATGGCTACACCTTC.

This chain connects TRBV11-2 to TRBJ2-7; no clear D gene. Germline CDR1 and CDR2: SGHAT and FQNNGV. The CDR3 totals 17 residues. Between the trimmed V and J ends, which lost 0 bases and 0 bases, there was a span of 15 bases. The CDR3: CASSLDSERSNSYEQYV. CDR3 nucleotides: TGTGCCAGCAGCTTAGATTCAGAGCGCAGTAACTCCTACGAGCAGTACGTC.

This clone appeared a few times. This chain uses TRBV6-5 with TRBJ1-5; 8 bases match TRBD1. The germline gives CDR1 MNHEY, CDR2 SVGAGI. The J segment lost 2 bases and the V segment lost 6 bases, leaving 3 bases of the junction unmatched. The CDR3 loop spans 14 amino acids. The CDR3 nucleotides read TGTGCCAGCAGCCCAGGGGGCCGCAATCAGCCCCAGCATTTT. Translated: CASSPGGRNQPQHF.

The chain is built from TRBV30 and TRBJ2-7, with 8 bases identical to TRBD1. V trimming: 8 bases; J trimming: 5 bases; junction bases outside the gene matches: 8. CDR1 is GTSNPN, CDR2 SVGIG, per germline (reference sequence). The CDR3 runs 12 residues. CDR3 DNA sequence: TGTGCCGGATACAGGGGGTGGGACGAGCAGTACTTC. Translating it yields CAGYRGWDEQYF. The complete variable domain, with remaining parts taken from reference TRBV30 and TRBJ2-7, reads SQTIHQWPATLVQPVGSPLSLECTVEGTSNPNLYWYRQAAGRGLQLLFYSVGIGQISSEVPQNLSASRPQDRQFILSSKKLLLSDSGFYLCAGYRGWDEQYFGPGTRLTVT.

The rearrangement uses TRBV7-9 and TRBJ2-7; 9 nucleotides align to TRBD1. The CDR3 has 15 amino acids. Germline CDR1 is SEHNR and CDR2 is FQNEAQ (reference sequence). V gave up 5 bases and J gave up 4 bases; unmatched junction bases: 9. The CDR3: CASSPNRGPLYEQYV. The CDR3 bases are TGTGCCAGCAGCCCAAACAGGGGGCCCCTTTACGAGCAGTACGTC.

The chain couples TRBV9 to TRBJ1-1; a possible D gene is TRBD1 (6 bases). The CDR3 consists of 14 residues. Germline lookup yields CDR1 SGDLS and CDR2 YYNGEE. V was trimmed by 3 bases and J by 9 bases, leaving 18 bases between them. The CDR3 DNA is TGTGCCAGCAGCGACCTGGGCAGGGGTGTGAAAGCTTTCTTT. Its translation is CASSDLGRGVKAFF.

The chain combines TRBV18 with TRBJ2-3, with 9 nucleotides matching TRBD2. From germline, CDR1 is KGHSH and CDR2 LQKENI. After removal of 0 bases from V and 8 bases from J, the junction contained 0 bases not matched to a gene. The CDR3 length is 13 residues. The CDR3 reads CASSPPSGGTQYF. The CDR3 bases are TGTGCCAGCTCACCACCTAGCGGGGGTACGCAGTATTTT.

This chain joins TRBV9 and TRBJ1-5; 7 bases agree with TRBD1. CDR3 size: 16 residues. Per the germline V gene, CDR1 is SGDLS and CDR2 is YYNGEE. V lost 3 bases, J lost 0 bases, and 6 bases stayed unmatched. The DNA for the CDR3 is TGTGCCAGCAGCGCCACAGGGGAGAATAGCAATCAGCCCCAGCATTTT. It is translated as CASSATGENSNQPQHF.

This chain joins TRBV7-2 and TRBJ2-3, with D hard to call. Between the trimmed V and J ends, which lost 2 bases and 0 bases, there was a span of 9 bases. The CDR3 totals 15 residues. CDR1 and CDR2 (germline): SGHTA, FQGNSA. In nucleotides, the CDR3 is TGTGCCAGCAGCTTATTGGAAGGGAGCACAGATACGCAGTATTTT. Encoded protein: CASSLLEGSTDTQYF. The full variable domain, its missing parts supplied by reference TRBV7-2 and TRBJ2-3, is GAGVSQSPSNKVTEKGKDVELRCDPISGHTALYWYRQSLGQGLEFLIYFQGNSAPDKSGLPSDRFSAERTGGSVSTLTIQRTQQEDSAVYLCASSLLEGSTDTQYFGPGTRLTVL.

The chain joins TRBV2 to TRBJ2-1, with D perhaps matching TRBD2 (6 bases). The germline V gene has CDR1 SNHLY and CDR2 FYNNEI. V lost 4 bases, J lost 2 bases, and 12 bases lay in between. The CDR3 is 15 amino acids. The CDR3 DNA sequence: TGTGCCAGCAGTGGGACTACCATCCCCTACAATGAGCAGTTCTTC. Its translation is CASSGTTIPYNEQFF.

The gene calls are TRBV4-1 and TRBJ2-7; D might be TRBD1 (6 bases). Germline V CDR1 and CDR2: MGHRA, YSYEKL. This CDR3 is 16 amino acids long. Trimming removed 0 bases at V and 7 bases at J, with 19 bases between. The CDR3 DNA reads TGCGCCAGCAGCCAAGATGGGGGACATTTACTTGTGGAGCAGTACTTC. Encoded protein: CASSQDGGHLLVEQYF.

The chain is built from TRBV6-5 and TRBJ2-5, with D unclear. The ends were cut back, 5 bases at V and 2 bases at J, with 12 bases in the middle. The CDR3 contains 14 residues. The germline CDR1 and CDR2 sequences are MNHEY and SVGAGI. The CDR3 sequence is CASSDGPDQETQYF. In DNA, the CDR3 is TGTGCCAGCAGTGACGGACCCGATCAAGAGACCCAGTACTTC.